The clone carrying this T cell receptor (beta chain) was seen many times. Its antigen is still unknown. The sample originates from a study of CD8 T cells in ankylosing spondylitis. Study-wide results and limits: Disease-linked clones reportedly concentrated significantly in matched ankylosing spondylitis synovial fluid. Earlier studies detected some motif variants in reactive arthritis synovial fluid and blood. What seemed typical of ankylosing spondylitis blood was a TCR beta motif built from under 10 highly homologous variants.

The germline V and J ends were trimmed by 6 bases and 4 bases, with 16 bases remaining between them. Germline V gene sequence: CDR1 DFQATT, CDR2 SNEGSKA (reference sequence). The CDR3 totals 14 residues. Quantitative 5'-RACE with molecular barcodes was used to make the TCR beta libraries. In TCRdb, the 5' RACE reads were re-called with MiXCR into one record per CDR3 protein. This repertoire shows fewer than 150,000 distinct CDR3 sequences, roughly 6.6% found once; its top ten account for roughly an eighth. The J gene is TRBJ1-5, the V gene TRBV20-1; D might be TRBD1 (6 bases). The sequenced sample consisted of blood, either unsorted or a sorted T cell fraction (not recorded which). This clonotype was obtained from a female donor with ankylosing spondylitis or in good health (not recorded which). This CDR3 reads CSALEGGWNQPQHF. The CDR3, as DNA: TGCAGTGCGCTGGAAGGGGGGTGGAATCAGCCCCAGCATTTT.